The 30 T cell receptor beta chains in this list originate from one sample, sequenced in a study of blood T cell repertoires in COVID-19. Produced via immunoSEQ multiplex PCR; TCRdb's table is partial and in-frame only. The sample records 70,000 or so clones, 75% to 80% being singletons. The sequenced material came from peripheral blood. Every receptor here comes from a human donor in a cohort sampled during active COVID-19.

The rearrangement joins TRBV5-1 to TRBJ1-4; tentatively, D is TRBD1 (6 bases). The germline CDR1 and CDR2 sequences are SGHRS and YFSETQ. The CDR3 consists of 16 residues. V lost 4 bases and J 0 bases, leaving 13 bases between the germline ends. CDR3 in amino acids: CASSPMTGATNEKLFF. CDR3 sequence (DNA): TGCGCCAGCAGCCCTATGACAGGAGCAACTAATGAAAAACTGTTTTTT.

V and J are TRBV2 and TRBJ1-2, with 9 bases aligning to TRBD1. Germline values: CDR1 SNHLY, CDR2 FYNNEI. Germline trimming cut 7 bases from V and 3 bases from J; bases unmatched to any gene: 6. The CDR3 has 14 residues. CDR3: CASTDRGTHYGYTF. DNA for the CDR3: TGTGCCAGCACCGACAGGGGGACCCACTATGGCTACACCTTC.

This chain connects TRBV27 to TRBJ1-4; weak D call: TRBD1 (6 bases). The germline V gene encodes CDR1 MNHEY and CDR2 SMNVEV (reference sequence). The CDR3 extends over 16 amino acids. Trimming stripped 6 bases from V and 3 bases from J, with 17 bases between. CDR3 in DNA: TGTGCCAGCAGGGTCCGAACAGGGCTGGCTAATGAAAAACTGTTTTTT. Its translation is CASRVRTGLANEKLFF.

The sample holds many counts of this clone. CDR3 DNA sequence: TGTGCCAGCAGTAGACCCGGGGATTACAATGAGCAGTTCTTC. Amino acids: CASSRPGDYNEQFF. The chain employs TRBV27 and TRBJ2-1, with D tentatively TRBD2 (5 bases). The CDR3 has 14 amino acids. The V gene's germline CDR1 is MNHEY and CDR2 SMNVEV (reference sequence). Trimming shortened V by 5 bases and J by 4 bases, and 12 bases separated the two germline ends.

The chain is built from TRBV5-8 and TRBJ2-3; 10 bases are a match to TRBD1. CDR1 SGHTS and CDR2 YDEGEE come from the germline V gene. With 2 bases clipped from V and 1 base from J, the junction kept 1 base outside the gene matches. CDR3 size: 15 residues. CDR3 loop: CASSFGQGGTDTQYF. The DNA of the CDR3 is TGTGCCAGCAGCTTTGGACAGGGGGGCACAGATACGCAGTATTTT.

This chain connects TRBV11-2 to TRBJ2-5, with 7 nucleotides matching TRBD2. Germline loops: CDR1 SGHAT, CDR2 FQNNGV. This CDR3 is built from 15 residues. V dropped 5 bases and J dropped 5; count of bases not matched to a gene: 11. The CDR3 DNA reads TGTGCCAGCAGCCCTAGACTAGCAGTATGGGAGACCCAGTACTTC. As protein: CASSPRLAVWETQYF.

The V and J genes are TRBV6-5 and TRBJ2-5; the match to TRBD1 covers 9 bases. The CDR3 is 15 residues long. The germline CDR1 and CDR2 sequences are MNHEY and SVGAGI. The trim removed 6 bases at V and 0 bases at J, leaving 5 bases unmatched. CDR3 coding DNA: TGTGCCAGCAGCGGAGACAGGGGGGACCAAGAGACCCAGTACTTC. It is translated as CASSGDRGDQETQYF.

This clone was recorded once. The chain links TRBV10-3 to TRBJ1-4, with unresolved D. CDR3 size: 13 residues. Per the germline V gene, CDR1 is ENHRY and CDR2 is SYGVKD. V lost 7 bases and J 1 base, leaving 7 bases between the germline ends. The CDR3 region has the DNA TGTGCCATCAACGGTAGAACTAATGAAAAACTGTTTTTT. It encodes CAINGRTNEKLFF.

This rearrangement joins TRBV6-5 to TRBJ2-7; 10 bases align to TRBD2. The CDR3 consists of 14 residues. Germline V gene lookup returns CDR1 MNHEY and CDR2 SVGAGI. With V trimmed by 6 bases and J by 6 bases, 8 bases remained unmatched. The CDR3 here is CASRPGLAFPEQYF. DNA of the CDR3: TGTGCCAGCAGGCCGGGACTAGCGTTCCCCGAGCAGTACTTC.

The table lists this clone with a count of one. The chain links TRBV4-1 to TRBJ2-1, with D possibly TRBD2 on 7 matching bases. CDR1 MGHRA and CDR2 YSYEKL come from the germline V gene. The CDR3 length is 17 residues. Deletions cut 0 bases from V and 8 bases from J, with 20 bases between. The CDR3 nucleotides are TGCGCCAGCAGCCAAGATAGGGCGGGGGCCCAGGACGATGAGCAGTTCTTC. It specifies CASSQDRAGAQDDEQFF.

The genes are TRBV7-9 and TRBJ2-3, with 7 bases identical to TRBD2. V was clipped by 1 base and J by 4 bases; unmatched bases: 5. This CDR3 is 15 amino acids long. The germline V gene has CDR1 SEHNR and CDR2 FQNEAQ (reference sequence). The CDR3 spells CASSLGGDYADTQYF. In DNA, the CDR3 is TGTGCCAGCAGCTTAGGGGGGGACTACGCAGATACGCAGTATTTT. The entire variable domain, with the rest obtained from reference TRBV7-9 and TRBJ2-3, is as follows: DTGVSQNPRHKITKRGQNVTFRCDPISEHNRLYWYRQTLGQGPEFLTYFQNEAQLEKSRLLSDRFSAERPKGSFSTLEIQRTEQGDSAMYLCASSLGGDYADTQYFGPGTRLTVL.

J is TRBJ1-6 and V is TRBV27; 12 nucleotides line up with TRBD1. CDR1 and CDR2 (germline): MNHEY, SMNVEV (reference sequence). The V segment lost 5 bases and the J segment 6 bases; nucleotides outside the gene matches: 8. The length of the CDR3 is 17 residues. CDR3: CASSIAGTGGANSPLHF. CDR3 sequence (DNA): TGTGCCAGCAGTATCGCCGGGACAGGGGGCGCTAATTCACCCCTCCACTTT.

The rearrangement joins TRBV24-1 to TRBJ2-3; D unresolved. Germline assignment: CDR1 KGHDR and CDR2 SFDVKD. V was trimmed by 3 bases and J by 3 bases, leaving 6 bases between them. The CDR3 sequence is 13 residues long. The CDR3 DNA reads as TGTGCCACCAGTGATCCAGATACAGATACGCAGTATTTT. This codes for CATSDPDTDTQYF.

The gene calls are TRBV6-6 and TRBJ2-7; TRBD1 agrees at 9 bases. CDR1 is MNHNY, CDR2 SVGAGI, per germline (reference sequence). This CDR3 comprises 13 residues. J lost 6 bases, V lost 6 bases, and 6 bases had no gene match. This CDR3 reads CASRTGGGAEQYF. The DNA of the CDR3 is TGTGCCAGCAGAACAGGGGGCGGTGCCGAGCAGTACTTC.

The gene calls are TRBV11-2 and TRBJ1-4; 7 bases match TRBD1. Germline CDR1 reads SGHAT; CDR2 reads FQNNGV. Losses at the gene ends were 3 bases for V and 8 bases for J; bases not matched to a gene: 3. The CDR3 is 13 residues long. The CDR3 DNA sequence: TGTGCCAGCAGCTTTACAGGGGTGGAAAAACTGTTTTTT. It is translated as CASSFTGVEKLFF.

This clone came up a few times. CDR3 region: CASSSSRDYGEKLFF. The CDR3 nucleotides read TGTGCCAGCAGTTCGTCCAGGGACTATGGTGAAAAACTGTTTTTT. The rearrangement links TRBV28 to TRBJ1-4, with TRBD1 as a possible D gene (5 bases). The CDR3 contains 15 residues. V was cut by 4 bases and J by 7 bases, with 16 bases left in between. The V gene's germline CDR1 is MDHEN and CDR2 SYDVKM.

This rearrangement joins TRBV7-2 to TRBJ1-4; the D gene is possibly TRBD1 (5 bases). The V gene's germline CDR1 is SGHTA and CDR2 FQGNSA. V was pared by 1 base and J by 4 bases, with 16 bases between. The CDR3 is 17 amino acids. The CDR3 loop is CASSLGGVGSNNEKLFF. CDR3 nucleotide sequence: TGTGCCAGCAGCTTAGGGGGGGTGGGCAGTAATAATGAAAAACTGTTTTTT. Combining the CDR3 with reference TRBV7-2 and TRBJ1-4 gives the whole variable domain GAGVSQSPSNKVTEKGKDVELRCDPISGHTALYWYRQSLGQGLEFLIYFQGNSAPDKSGLPSDRFSAERTGGSVSTLTIQRTQQEDSAVYLCASSLGGVGSNNEKLFFGSGTQLSVL.

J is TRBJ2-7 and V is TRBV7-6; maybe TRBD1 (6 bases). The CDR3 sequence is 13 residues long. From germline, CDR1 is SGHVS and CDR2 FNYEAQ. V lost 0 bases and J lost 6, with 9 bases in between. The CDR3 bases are TGTGCCAGCAGCTTAGCCCAACAGGGCGAGCAGTACTTC. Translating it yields CASSLAQQGEQYF.

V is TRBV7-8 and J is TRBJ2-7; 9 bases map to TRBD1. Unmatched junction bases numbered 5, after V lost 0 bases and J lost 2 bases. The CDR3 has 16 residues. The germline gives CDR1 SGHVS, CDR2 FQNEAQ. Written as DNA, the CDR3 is TGTGCCAGCAGCTTAGCCGGGACAGGGCTTCCCTACGAGCAGTACTTC. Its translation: CASSLAGTGLPYEQYF.

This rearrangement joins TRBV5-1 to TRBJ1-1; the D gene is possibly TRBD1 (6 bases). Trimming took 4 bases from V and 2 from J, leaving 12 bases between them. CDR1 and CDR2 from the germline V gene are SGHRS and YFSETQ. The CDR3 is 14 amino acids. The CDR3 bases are TGCGCCAGCAGCAGAGGACAGTCAAACACTGAAGCTTTCTTT. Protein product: CASSRGQSNTEAFF.

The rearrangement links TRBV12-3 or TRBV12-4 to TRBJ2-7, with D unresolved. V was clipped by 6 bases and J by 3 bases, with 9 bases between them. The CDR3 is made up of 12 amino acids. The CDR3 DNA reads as TGTGCCAGCAGCCCCTCCCGCTACGAGCAGTACTTC. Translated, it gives CASSPSRYEQYF.

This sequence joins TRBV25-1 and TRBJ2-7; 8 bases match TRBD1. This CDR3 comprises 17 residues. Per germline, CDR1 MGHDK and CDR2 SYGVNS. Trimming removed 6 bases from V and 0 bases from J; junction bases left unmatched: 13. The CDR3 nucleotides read TGTGCCAGCAGCGGGGTTGCAGGGGGCTTAAGCTCCTACGAGCAGTACTTC. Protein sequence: CASSGVAGGLSSYEQYF.

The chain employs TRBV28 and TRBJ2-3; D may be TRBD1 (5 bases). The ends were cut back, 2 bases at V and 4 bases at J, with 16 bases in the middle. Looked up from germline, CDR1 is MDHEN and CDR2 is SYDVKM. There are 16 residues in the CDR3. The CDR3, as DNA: TGTGCCAGCAGTTTAGGGGCCAGGGCCGCAGCAGATACGCAGTATTTT. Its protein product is CASSLGARAAADTQYF. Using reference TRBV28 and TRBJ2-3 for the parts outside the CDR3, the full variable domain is DVKVTQSSRYLVKRTGEKVFLECVQDMDHENMFWYRQDPGLGLRLIYFSYDVKMKEKGDIPEGYSVSREKKERFSLILESASTNQTSMYLCASSLGARAAADTQYFGPGTRLTVL.

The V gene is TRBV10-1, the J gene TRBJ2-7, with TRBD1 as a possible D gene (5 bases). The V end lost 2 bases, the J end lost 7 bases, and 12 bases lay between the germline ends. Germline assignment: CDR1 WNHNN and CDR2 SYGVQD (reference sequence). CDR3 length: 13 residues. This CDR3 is CASSEAGLREQYF. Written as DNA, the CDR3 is TGCGCCAGCAGTGAGGCAGGGCTGAGGGAGCAGTACTTC.

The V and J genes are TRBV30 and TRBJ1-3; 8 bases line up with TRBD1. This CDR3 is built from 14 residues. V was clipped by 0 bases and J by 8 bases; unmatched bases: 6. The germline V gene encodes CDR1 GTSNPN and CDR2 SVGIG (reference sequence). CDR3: CAWSVGTGSDTIYF. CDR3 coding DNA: TGTGCCTGGAGTGTAGGGACAGGTTCGGACACCATATATTTT.

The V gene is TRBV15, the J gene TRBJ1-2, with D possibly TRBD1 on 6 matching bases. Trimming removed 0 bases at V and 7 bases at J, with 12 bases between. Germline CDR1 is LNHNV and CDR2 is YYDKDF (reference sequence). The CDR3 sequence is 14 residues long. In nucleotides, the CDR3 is TGTGCCACCAGCAGAGATTGGGTGGGGGCTGGCTACACCTTC. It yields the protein CATSRDWVGAGYTF.

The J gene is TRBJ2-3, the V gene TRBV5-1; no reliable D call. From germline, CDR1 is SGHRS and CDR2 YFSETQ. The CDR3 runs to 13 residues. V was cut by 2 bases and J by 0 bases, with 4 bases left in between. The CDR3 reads CASSLTSTDTQYF. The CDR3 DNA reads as TGCGCCAGCAGCTTAACTAGCACAGATACGCAGTATTTT.

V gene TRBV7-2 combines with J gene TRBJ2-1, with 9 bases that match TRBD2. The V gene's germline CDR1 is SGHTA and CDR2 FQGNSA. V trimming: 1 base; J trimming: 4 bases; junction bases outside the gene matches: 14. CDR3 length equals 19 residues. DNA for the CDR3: TGTGCCAGCAGCTTAGTGGCGGGGGTAGCGGGAGCGGGATACAATGAGCAGTTCTTC. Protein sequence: CASSLVAGVAGAGYNEQFF.

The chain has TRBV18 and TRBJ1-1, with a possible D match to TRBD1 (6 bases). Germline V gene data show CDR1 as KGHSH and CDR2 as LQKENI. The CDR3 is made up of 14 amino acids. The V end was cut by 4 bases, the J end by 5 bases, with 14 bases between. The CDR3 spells CASSLKNTGTEAFF. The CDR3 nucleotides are TGTGCCAGCTCACTCAAGAACACAGGGACTGAAGCTTTCTTT.

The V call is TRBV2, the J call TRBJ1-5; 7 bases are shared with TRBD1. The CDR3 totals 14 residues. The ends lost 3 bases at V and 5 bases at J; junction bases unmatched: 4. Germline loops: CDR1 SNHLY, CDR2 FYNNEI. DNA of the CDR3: TGTGCCAGCAGTGAGAACACAGGGGATCAGCCCCAGCATTTT. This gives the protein CASSENTGDQPQHF.